The 3 T cell receptor beta chains below were found in one sample sequenced in a study of blood T cells in healthy people across ages. Together with a sample-barcoded 5' primer, a J-beta primer mix was included in a second PCR lasting about 7 to 11 cycles. MiXCR was run by TCRdb on the 5' RACE reads, yielding one entry per CDR3 protein. The sample has 1,500,000 or so distinct CDR3 sequences; around 55% are singletons. The sequenced sample consisted of blood. The source of these receptors is a man aged 18 to 30 in good health.

The V call is TRBV12-3 or TRBV12-4, the J call TRBJ1-1; the D is unclear. CDR3 length: 14 amino acids. Trimming removed 5 bases from V and 5 bases from J, with 15 bases in between. The CDR3 coding sequence is TGTGCCAGCAGTAATACGGGCCCGGGGACTGAAGCTTTCTTT. Its protein product is CASSNTGPGTEAFF.

The V call is TRBV7-8, the J call TRBJ2-4; D ambiguous. CDR1 and CDR2 (germline): SGHVS, FQNEAQ. CDR3 length equals 17 residues. V was clipped by 5 bases and J by 1 base, with 18 bases between them. CDR3 sequence (DNA): TGTGCCAGCAGCCTCCCCCCCGATGTGCGGGCCAAAAACATTCAGTACTTC. It codes for CASSLPPDVRAKNIQYF.

There are many counts of this clonotype. The chain has TRBV6-1 and TRBJ1-2; TRBD1 matches at 9 bases. Germline values: CDR1 MNHNS, CDR2 SASEGT. Germline trimming cut 2 bases from V and 8 bases from J; bases unmatched to any gene: 12. The length of the CDR3 is 16 residues. For the CDR3, the DNA is TGTGCCAGCAGTGAACTTGTTGAGACAGGGGGTGGAGGCTACACCTTC. Translation gives CASSELVETGGGGYTF.